In this sample, the clone carrying this T cell receptor (beta chain) turned up a few times. Its antigen is undetermined. Germline V gene data show CDR1 as MNHEY and CDR2 as SVGAGI. The CDR3 totals 13 residues. Trimming cost V 0 bases and J 6 bases, with 3 bases left between them. This specimen comes from a study of T cells in Graves' hyperthyroidism and ophthalmopathy. Study summary: Once the initial diagnosis was made, peripheral blood was obtained before any treatment. Study-wide results and caveats: The model anticipated ophthalmopathy a median about six months pre-onset. Blood shared most expanded thyroid clonotypes above 0.001.

Clinical symptoms, serum thyroxine, TRAb, thyroid ultrasound and orbital computed tomography established diagnosis. RNA transcripts served as the template for amplifying TCR beta CDR3 regions. The HTBI primer set served for first-round RT-PCR of the TCR CDR3. TCRdb re-analysed the multiplex PCR reads in MiXCR, keeping a single row per CDR3 protein. The data hold approximately 370,000 distinct CDR3 sequences, with approximately 18% observed a single time. The receptor comes from a woman in her 30s with Graves' hyperthyroidism that later progressed to Graves' ophthalmopathy. Specimen: blood. V and J are TRBV6-5 and TRBJ1-6, with no clear D. In DNA, the CDR3 is TGTGCCAGCAGTTACTCCCTTAATTCACCCCTCCACTTT. Its translation is CASSYSLNSPLHF.